This TCR beta chain was profiled in a study of T cells in tuberculosis. Whole-study context: This South African cohort compared adolescents with or without latent tuberculosis against adults with active tuberculosis.

J gave up 4 bases and V 3 bases, and 11 bases lay outside the gene matches. The germline CDR1 and CDR2 sequences are SGDLS and YYNGEE. This CDR3 region has 16 residues. Comments on this clone: What it binds is not known.

TCRdb's copy holds only in-frame clones and misses some; the assay was immunoSEQ multiplex PCR. The table lists approximately 31,000 clones, 95% to 96% of them singletons, with over 2% in the top ten. Whole-study results and caveats: Active tuberculosis TCR-alpha repertoires lay closer to GMM-specific TCRs than IGRA-negative controls, suggesting clonal expansion. The TCR-beta difference was not significant; alpha differences partly reflected length. Cases with active tuberculosis were adults, while controls were adolescents.

The sequence came from a donor aged 10 to 29 with latent tuberculosis or without tuberculosis infection. The chain uses TRBV9 and TRBJ1-2; TRBD1 agrees at 8 bases. Source material: PBMCs. The CDR3: CASSGGQGRGGYGYTF. The CDR3 DNA is TGTGCCAGCAGCGGCGGACAGGGTAGGGGTGGCTATGGCTACACCTTC.